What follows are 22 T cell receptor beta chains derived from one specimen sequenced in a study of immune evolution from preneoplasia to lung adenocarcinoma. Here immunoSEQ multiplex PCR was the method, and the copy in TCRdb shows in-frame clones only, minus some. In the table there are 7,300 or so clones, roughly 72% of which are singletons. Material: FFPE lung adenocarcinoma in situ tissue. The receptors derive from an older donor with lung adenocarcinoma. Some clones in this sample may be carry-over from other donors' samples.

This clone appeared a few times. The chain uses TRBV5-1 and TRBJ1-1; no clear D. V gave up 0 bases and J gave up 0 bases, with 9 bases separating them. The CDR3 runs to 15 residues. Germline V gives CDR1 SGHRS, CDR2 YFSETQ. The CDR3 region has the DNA TGCGCCAGCAGCTTGGCCGGTCCGGTGAACACTGAAGCTTTCTTT. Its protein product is CASSLAGPVNTEAFF.

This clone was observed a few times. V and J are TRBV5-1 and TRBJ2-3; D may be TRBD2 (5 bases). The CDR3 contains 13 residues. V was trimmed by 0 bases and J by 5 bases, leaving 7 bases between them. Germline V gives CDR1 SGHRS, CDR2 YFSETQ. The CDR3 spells CASSLGGRDTQYF. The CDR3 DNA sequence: TGCGCCAGCAGCTTGGGAGGGCGAGATACGCAGTATTTT.

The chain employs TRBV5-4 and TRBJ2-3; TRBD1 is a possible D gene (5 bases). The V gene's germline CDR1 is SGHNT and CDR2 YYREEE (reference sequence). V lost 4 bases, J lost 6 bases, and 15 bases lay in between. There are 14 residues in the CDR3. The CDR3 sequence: CASSPDSNSDTQYF. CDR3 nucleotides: TGTGCCAGCAGCCCTGACAGTAACTCGGATACGCAGTATTTT.

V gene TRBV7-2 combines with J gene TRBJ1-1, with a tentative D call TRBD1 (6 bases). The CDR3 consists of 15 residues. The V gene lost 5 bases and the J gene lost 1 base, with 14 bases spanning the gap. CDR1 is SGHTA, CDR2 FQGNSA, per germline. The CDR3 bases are TGTGCCAGCAGCCCCCGGACAGTTGGGAACACTGAAGCTTTCTTT. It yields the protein CASSPRTVGNTEAFF.

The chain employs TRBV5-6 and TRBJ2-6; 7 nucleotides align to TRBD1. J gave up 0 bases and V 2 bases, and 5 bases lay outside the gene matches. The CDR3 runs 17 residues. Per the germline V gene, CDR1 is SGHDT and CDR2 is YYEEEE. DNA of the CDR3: TGTGCCAGCAGCTTAGGGACAGCCCCCTCTGGGGCCAACGTCCTGACTTTC. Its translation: CASSLGTAPSGANVLTF.

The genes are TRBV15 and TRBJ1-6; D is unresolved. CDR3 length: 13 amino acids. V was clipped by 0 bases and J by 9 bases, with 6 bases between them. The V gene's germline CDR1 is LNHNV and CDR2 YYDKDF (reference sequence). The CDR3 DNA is TGTGCCACCAGCAGAGATGAGTTTTCACCCCTCCACTTT. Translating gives CATSRDEFSPLHF.

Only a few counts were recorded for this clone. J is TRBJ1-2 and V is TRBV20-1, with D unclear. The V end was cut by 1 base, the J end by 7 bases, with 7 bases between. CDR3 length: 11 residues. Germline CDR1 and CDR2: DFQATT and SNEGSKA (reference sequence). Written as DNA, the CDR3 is TGCAGTGCTAGAGGAGGCGCTGGCTACACCTTC. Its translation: CSARGGAGYTF.

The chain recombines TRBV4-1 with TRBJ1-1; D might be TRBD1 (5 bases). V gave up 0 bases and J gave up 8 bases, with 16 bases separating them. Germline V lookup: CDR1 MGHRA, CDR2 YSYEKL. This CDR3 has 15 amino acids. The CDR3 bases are TGCGCCAGCAGCCAAGATCATGGTGGGGACGAAGAAGCTTTCTTT. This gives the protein CASSQDHGGDEEAFF.

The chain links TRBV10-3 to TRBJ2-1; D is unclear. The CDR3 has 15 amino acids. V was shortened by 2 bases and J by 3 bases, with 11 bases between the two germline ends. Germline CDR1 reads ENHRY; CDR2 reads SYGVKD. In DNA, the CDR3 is TGTGCCATCAGTGAGGTCCGAGCTGGCTACAATGAGCAGTTCTTC. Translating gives CAISEVRAGYNEQFF.

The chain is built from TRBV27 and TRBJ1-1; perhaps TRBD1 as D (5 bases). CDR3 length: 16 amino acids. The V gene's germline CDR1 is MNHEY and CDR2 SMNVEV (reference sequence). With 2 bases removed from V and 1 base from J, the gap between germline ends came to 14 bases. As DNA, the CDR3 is TGTGCCAGCAGTTTAATTCGGGGCGCGGGGAACACTGAAGCTTTCTTT. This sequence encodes CASSLIRGAGNTEAFF.

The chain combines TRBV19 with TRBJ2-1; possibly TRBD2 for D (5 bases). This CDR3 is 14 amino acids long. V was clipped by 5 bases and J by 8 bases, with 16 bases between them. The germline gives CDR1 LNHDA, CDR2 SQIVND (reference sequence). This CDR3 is CASSHNGVGDEQFF. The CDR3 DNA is TGTGCCAGTAGTCACAACGGGGTTGGGGATGAGCAGTTCTTC.

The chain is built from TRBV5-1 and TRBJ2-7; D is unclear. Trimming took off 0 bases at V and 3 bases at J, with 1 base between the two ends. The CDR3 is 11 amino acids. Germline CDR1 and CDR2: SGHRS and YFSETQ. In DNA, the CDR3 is TGCGCCAGCAGCTTGGACTACGAGCAGTACTTC. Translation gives CASSLDYEQYF.

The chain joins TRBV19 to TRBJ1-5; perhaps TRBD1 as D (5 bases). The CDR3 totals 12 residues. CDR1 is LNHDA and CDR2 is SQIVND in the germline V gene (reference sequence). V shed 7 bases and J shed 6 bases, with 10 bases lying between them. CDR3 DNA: TGTGCCAGTACCCAGGGTCCTCAGCCCCAGCATTTT. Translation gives CASTQGPQPQHF.

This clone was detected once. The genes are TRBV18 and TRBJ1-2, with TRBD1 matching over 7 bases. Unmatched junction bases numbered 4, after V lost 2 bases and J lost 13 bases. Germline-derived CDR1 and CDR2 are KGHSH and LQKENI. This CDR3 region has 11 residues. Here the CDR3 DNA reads TGTGCCAGCTCACCAGAACAGGGGCTCACCTTC. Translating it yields CASSPEQGLTF.

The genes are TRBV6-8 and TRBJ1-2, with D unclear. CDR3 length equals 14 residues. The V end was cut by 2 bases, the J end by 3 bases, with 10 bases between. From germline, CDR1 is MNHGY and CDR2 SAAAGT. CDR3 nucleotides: TGTGCCAGCAGTTACCCCAGGACTTACTATGGCTACACCTTC. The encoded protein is CASSYPRTYYGYTF.

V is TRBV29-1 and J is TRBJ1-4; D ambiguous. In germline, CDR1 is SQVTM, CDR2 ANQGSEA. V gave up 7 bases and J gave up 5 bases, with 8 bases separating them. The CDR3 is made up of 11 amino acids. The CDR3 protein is CSAYTNEKLFF. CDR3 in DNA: TGCAGCGCGTATACAAATGAAAAACTGTTTTTT.

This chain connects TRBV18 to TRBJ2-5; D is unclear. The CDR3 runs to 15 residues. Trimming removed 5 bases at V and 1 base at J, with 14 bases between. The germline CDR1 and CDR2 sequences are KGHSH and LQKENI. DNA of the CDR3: TGTGCCAGCTCAATCCTTCAGAGGCCCCAAGAGACCCAGTACTTC. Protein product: CASSILQRPQETQYF.

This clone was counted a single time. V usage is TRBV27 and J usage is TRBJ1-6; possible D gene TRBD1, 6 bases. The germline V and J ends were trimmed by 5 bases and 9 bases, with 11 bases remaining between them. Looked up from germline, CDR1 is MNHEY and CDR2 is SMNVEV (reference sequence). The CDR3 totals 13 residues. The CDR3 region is CASSLNRVSPLHF. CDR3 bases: TGTGCCAGCAGTCTTAACAGGGTTTCACCCCTCCACTTT.

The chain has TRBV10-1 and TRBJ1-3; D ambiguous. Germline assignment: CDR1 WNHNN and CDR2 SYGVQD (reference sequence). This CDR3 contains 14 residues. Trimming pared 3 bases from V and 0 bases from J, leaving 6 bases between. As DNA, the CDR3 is TGCGCCAGCAGTGATCCGGACTCTGGAAACACCATATATTTT. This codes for CASSDPDSGNTIYF.

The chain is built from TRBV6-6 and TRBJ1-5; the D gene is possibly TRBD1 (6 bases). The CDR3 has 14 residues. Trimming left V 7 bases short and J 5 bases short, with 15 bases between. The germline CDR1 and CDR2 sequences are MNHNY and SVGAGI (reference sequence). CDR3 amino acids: CASTPRGADQPQHF. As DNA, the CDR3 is TGTGCCAGCACCCCCCGGGGGGCAGATCAGCCCCAGCATTTT.

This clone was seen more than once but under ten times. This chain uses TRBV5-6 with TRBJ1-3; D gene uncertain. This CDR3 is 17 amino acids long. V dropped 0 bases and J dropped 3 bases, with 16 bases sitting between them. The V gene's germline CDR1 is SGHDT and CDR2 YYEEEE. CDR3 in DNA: TGTGCCAGCAGCTTGGGAGCCAAGCGGCGGATTGGAAACACCATATATTTT. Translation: CASSLGAKRRIGNTIYF.

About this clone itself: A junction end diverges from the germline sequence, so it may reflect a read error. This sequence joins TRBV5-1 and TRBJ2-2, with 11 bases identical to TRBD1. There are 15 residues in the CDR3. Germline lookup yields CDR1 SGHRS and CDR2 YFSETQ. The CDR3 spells CASNLDRGRTGELFF. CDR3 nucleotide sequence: TGCGCCAGCAACTTGGACAGGGGGCGAACCGGGGAGCTGTTTTTT.